This T cell receptor beta chain stems from a study of cytomegalovirus exposure and HLA in healthy donors. Overall study: Among 150 million to 200 million T cells, an earlier analysis found roughly 120 million unique TCR beta sequences.

There are 18 residues in the CDR3. The V and J ends lost 4 bases and 0 bases, in that order; junction bases with no gene match: 6. The germline gives CDR1 LGHNA, CDR2 YSLEER. Study outcomes and limitations: Prior analysis indicated that the majority of TCR beta V segments exhibited productivity approximately 87% or approximately 30% of the time. The investigators catalogued some 150 TCR beta chains as cytomegalovirus-associated.

The PCR employed 60 Vbeta primers together with 13 Jbeta primers. Sequenced by immunoSEQ multiplex PCR; TCRdb stores in-frame clones only, minus some. Altogether about 160,000 clones are present, around 73% being singletons, with the ten largest covering 1.4%. On this clone itself: Its antigen is not known.

This clonotype originated in a male donor in good health and CMV-seronegative. The source material was PBMCs. V usage is TRBV4-3 and J usage is TRBJ2-6; 10 bases fit TRBD1. This chain's CDR3 is CASSRGTGANSGANVLTF. As DNA, the CDR3 is TGCGCCAGCAGCCGAGGGACAGGGGCTAACTCTGGGGCCAACGTCCTGACTTTC.